A single sample gave rise to the 25 T cell receptor beta chains below, sequenced in a study of shared clonotypes between healthy human individuals. Profiling relied on immunoSEQ multiplex PCR, and the TCRdb table lists in-frame clones only, not all of them. Of fewer than 500,000 clones listed, 75% to 80% were seen once; the top ten hold roughly an eighth. The sample consisted of PBMCs. The receptors derive from a woman between 35 and 50 years old in good health. Some clones in this sample may be carry-over from other donors' samples.

The chain links TRBV18 to TRBJ2-5, with D perhaps matching TRBD2 (7 bases). Germline CDR1 is KGHSH and CDR2 is LQKENI. Trimming removed 3 bases at V and 4 bases at J, with 18 bases between. The CDR3 is made up of 16 amino acids. The CDR3 DNA sequence: TGTGCCAGCTCACCCTCCGCGGGGGCAGCTCGAGAGACCCAGTACTTC. Its protein is CASSPSAGAARETQYF.

The chain has TRBV7-2 and TRBJ1-4; D is unresolved. Trimming left V 5 bases short and J 8 bases short, with 12 bases between. Germline CDR1 reads SGHTA; CDR2 reads FQGNSA. This CDR3 is 13 amino acids long. CDR3 region: CASSSGVREKLFF. CDR3 in DNA: TGTGCCAGCAGCAGCGGGGTTCGAGAAAAACTGTTTTTT.

The CDR3, as DNA: TGTGCCAGCAGCTTAGTACTAGCGGGAGGAACCCAAGAGACCCAGTACTTC. This sequence encodes CASSLVLAGGTQETQYF. The gene calls are TRBV7-8 and TRBJ2-5; TRBD2 matches 12 bases. CDR3 length: 17 amino acids. Germline V CDR1 and CDR2: SGHVS, FQNEAQ. V dropped 1 base and J dropped 1; count of bases not matched to a gene: 4.

The chain employs TRBV5-1 and TRBJ2-7; TRBD2 matches at 11 bases. Germline values: CDR1 SGHRS, CDR2 YFSETQ. The CDR3 covers 14 residues. V shed 4 bases and J 4 bases; nucleotides not matched to a gene: 4. As DNA, the CDR3 is TGCGCCAGCAGCACCGGACTAGCGGGTTACGAGCAGTACTTC. The encoded protein is CASSTGLAGYEQYF.

The rearrangement links TRBV5-6 to TRBJ2-7; D tentatively reads TRBD1 or TRBD2 (7 bases each). Germline values: CDR1 SGHDT, CDR2 YYEEEE. Trimming cost V 4 bases and J 5 bases, with 19 bases left between them. This CDR3 contains 15 residues. In DNA form, the CDR3 reads TGTGCCAGCAGCGGGAGGGGGCCCCGGGGGGACGAGCAGTACTTC. Its protein is CASSGRGPRGDEQYF.

The chain is built from TRBV19 and TRBJ2-1, with TRBD2 matching over 13 bases. The J segment lost 4 bases and the V segment lost 5 bases, leaving 8 bases of the junction unmatched. The CDR3 loop spans 17 amino acids. Germline CDR1 and CDR2: LNHDA and SQIVND (reference sequence). In DNA form, the CDR3 reads TGTGCCAGTAGTGCGGAACGGACTAGCGGGGGATACAATGAGCAGTTCTTC. It specifies CASSAERTSGGYNEQFF. The variable domain in full, with the rest retrieved from reference TRBV19 and TRBJ2-1, is DGGITQSPKYLFRKEGQNVTLSCEQNLNHDAMYWYRQDPGQGLRLIYYSQIVNDFQKGDIAEGYSVSREKKESFPLTVTSAQKNPTAFYLCASSAERTSGGYNEQFFGPGTRLTVL.

This chain connects TRBV11-2 to TRBJ2-1; D possibly uses TRBD1 or TRBD2 (5 bases each). Germline-derived CDR1 and CDR2 are SGHAT and FQNNGV. V dropped 5 bases and J dropped 13 bases, with 15 bases sitting between them. The CDR3 covers 12 residues. The CDR3 nucleotides are TGTGCCAGCAGCCGACCCGGGACCACCCAGTTCTTC. Protein sequence: CASSRPGTTQFF.

V is TRBV11-2 and J is TRBJ2-3; D is ambiguous. This CDR3 comprises 13 residues. Germline V CDR1 and CDR2: SGHAT, FQNNGV. V dropped 4 bases and J dropped 8 bases, with 13 bases sitting between them. The CDR3 DNA reads TGTGCCAGCAGCTCGTTGTCGGGCGGTACGCAGTATTTT. Its protein is CASSSLSGGTQYF.

The gene calls are TRBV28 and TRBJ2-6; TRBD1 matches at 8 bases. V lost 3 bases to trimming and J lost 2 bases; unmatched junction nucleotides: 3. The germline gives CDR1 MDHEN, CDR2 SYDVKM. The length of the CDR3 is 16 residues. This chain's CDR3 is CASSLAGGAGANVLTF. The CDR3 coding sequence is TGTGCCAGCAGTTTGGCAGGGGGCGCTGGGGCCAACGTCCTGACTTTC.

This clone was picked up one time. The chain uses TRBV11-1 and TRBJ2-2; D ambiguous. V was pared by 7 bases and J by 5 bases, with 11 bases between. The CDR3 contains 13 residues. CDR1 is SGHAT and CDR2 is FQDESV in the germline V gene (reference sequence). The CDR3 DNA reads TGTGCCAGCACCCCAGTAGGGACCGGGGAGCTGTTTTTT. It translates to CASTPVGTGELFF. Variable domain in full (rest from reference TRBV11-1 and TRBJ2-2): EAEVAQSPRYKITEKSQAVAFWCDPISGHATLYWYRQILGQGPELLVQFQDESVVDDSQLPKDRFSAERLKGVDSTLKIQPAELGDSAMYLCASTPVGTGELFFGEGSRLTVL.

The gene calls are TRBV2 and TRBJ2-1; 10 nucleotides align to TRBD2. From germline, CDR1 is SNHLY and CDR2 FYNNEI. J was trimmed by 8 bases and V by 4 bases; bases with no gene match: 8. The CDR3 runs to 15 residues. For the CDR3, the DNA is TGTGCCAGCAGTGGAGCGGGAGGGCCGGGGTATGAGCAGTTCTTC. It is translated as CASSGAGGPGYEQFF.

The chain uses TRBV28 and TRBJ1-3; D not resolved. The germline V and J ends were trimmed by 6 bases and 2 bases, with 11 bases remaining between them. CDR1 and CDR2 from the germline V gene are MDHEN and SYDVKM. This CDR3 is 14 amino acids long. The CDR3 loop reads CASRPGGPGNTIYF. The DNA of the CDR3 is TGTGCCAGCAGACCTGGTGGTCCTGGAAACACCATATATTTT.

V and J are TRBV14 and TRBJ2-2; D call uncertain. The CDR3 is 18 amino acids. The germline gives CDR1 SGHDN, CDR2 FVKESK. Trimming stripped 2 bases from V and 1 base from J, with 17 bases between. This CDR3 reads CASSQRYSNNKNTGELFF. The CDR3 DNA follows: TGTGCCAGCAGCCAACGGTACAGCAACAATAAGAACACCGGGGAGCTGTTTTTT.

The chain employs TRBV7-9 and TRBJ2-7, with 8 nucleotides matching TRBD1. CDR3 size: 17 residues. Germline-derived CDR1 and CDR2 are SEHNR and FQNEAQ (reference sequence). The ends lost 3 bases at V and 6 bases at J; junction bases unmatched: 16. The DNA for the CDR3 is TGTGCCAGCAGCTTGGACCCCCGACAGGGGAGAGTGGGCGAGCAGTACTTC. This gives the protein CASSLDPRQGRVGEQYF.

This sequence joins TRBV5-5 and TRBJ2-3; D uncertain. This CDR3 spans 16 amino acids. Trimming took off 1 base at V and 1 base at J, with 13 bases between the two ends. CDR1 is SGHKS, CDR2 YYEKEE, per germline (reference sequence). This CDR3 is CASSLLGSLGTDTQYF. The CDR3, as DNA: TGTGCCAGCAGCTTGCTGGGCAGCCTAGGCACAGATACGCAGTATTTT. The full variable domain, in which reference TRBV5-5 and TRBJ2-3 provide the parts outside the CDR3, is DAGVTQSPTHLIKTRGQQVTLRCSPISGHKSVSWYQQVLGQGPQFIFQYYEKEERGRGNFPDRFSARQFPNYSSELNVNALLLGDSALYLCASSLLGSLGTDTQYFGPGTRLTVL.

On this clone: At one end the junction does not follow the germline gene, possibly because of a read error. CDR3 residues: CASSLREQETQYF. As DNA, the CDR3 is TGCGCCAGCAGCCTTCGGGAACAAGAGACCCAGTACTTC. The chain couples TRBV11-2 to TRBJ2-5, with D perhaps matching TRBD2 (5 bases). Germline V lookup: CDR1 SGHAT, CDR2 FQNNGV. The CDR3 has 13 residues.

With regard to this clone: Within the sample, other DNA sequences also encode this same CDR3. V gene TRBV7-2 combines with J gene TRBJ1-1; D remains unclear. Germline V gene lookup returns CDR1 SGHTA and CDR2 FQGNSA. Trimming stripped 3 bases from V and 2 bases from J, with 7 bases between. The CDR3 contains 13 residues. The CDR3 is CASSFGPNTEAFF. The CDR3 nucleotides read TGTGCCAGCAGCTTCGGACCTAACACTGAAGCTTTCTTT.

Concerning this clone itself: The junction departs from the called germline gene at one end, perhaps through a read error. This chain connects TRBV5-1 to TRBJ2-1; 10 nucleotides match TRBD2. CDR1 is SGHRS, CDR2 YFSETQ, per germline. This CDR3 region has 16 residues. The CDR3 protein is CVSSLAGLAGVGEQFF. The CDR3 DNA reads as TGCGTCAGCAGCTTGGCTGGGCTAGCGGGAGTTGGTGAGCAGTTCTTC.

Of note for this clone: A read error is possible here, since a much larger clone lies one base away. The chain links TRBV27 to TRBJ2-5; 9 nucleotides line up with TRBD1. The end of the DNA is better explained by TRBJ2-7, so the J call may be wrong. This CDR3 comprises 14 residues. CDR1 is MNHEY, CDR2 SMNVEV, per germline (reference sequence). CDR3 protein: CDSSPGTGTYEQYF. The CDR3 coding sequence is TGTGACAGCAGTCCCGGGACAGGGACCTACGAGCAGTACTTC.

The rearrangement joins TRBV9 to TRBJ2-1; TRBD2 matches at 7 bases. With V trimmed by 1 base and J by 5 bases, 9 bases remained unmatched. Germline CDR1 is SGDLS and CDR2 is YYNGEE. This CDR3 comprises 16 residues. As DNA, the CDR3 is TGTGCCAGCAGCGTAAATGTCCGGGAGGCTGACAATGAGCAGTTCTTC. It yields the protein CASSVNVREADNEQFF.

The chain employs TRBV15 and TRBJ1-5, with a tentative D call TRBD1 (5 bases). V was trimmed by 0 bases and J by 10 bases, leaving 10 bases between them. Germline loops: CDR1 LNHNV, CDR2 YYDKDF (reference sequence). This CDR3 comprises 13 residues. The CDR3 bases are TGTGCCACCAGCAGAGACAGGGATGATCCCCAGCATTTT. It codes for CATSRDRDDPQHF.

The V gene is TRBV27, the J gene TRBJ2-3, with D perhaps matching TRBD1 or TRBD2 (6 bases each). This CDR3 has 15 amino acids. Germline V gene data show CDR1 as MNHEY and CDR2 as SMNVEV (reference sequence). Trimming took 8 bases from V and 8 from J, leaving 23 bases between them. This CDR3 reads CASPRRGARPGTQYF. DNA for the CDR3: TGTGCCAGCCCGAGAAGGGGGGCCCGACCGGGTACGCAGTATTTT.

The chain carries TRBV4-2 and TRBJ2-2, with D unclear. V lost 0 bases and J lost 2, with 10 bases in between. The CDR3 spans 16 residues. CDR1 is LGHNA, CDR2 YNFKEQ, per germline. The CDR3 is CASSQDLGENTGELFF. For the CDR3, the DNA is TGTGCCAGCAGCCAAGATCTTGGGGAAAACACCGGGGAGCTGTTTTTT.

This clone showed up just a few times. The genes are TRBV7-9 and TRBJ2-5, with a possible D match to TRBD2 (5 bases). V dropped 4 bases and J dropped 5 bases, with 14 bases sitting between them. Germline lookup yields CDR1 SEHNR and CDR2 FQNEAQ (reference sequence). This CDR3 spans 14 amino acids. The CDR3 reads CASSSVGRVETQYF. For the CDR3, the DNA is TGTGCCAGCAGCTCGGTGGGGAGAGTGGAGACCCAGTACTTC.

The rearrangement links TRBV30 to TRBJ2-1, with D perhaps TRBD1 or TRBD2 (5 bases each). The V and J ends lost 4 bases and 0 bases respectively, with 16 bases between them. This CDR3 is 16 amino acids long. Germline V gene sequence: CDR1 GTSNPN, CDR2 SVGIG (reference sequence). Written as DNA, the CDR3 is TGTGCCTGGACCGCCGGGGCTGCCTACTCCTACAATGAGCAGTTCTTC. Translation gives CAWTAGAAYSYNEQFF.